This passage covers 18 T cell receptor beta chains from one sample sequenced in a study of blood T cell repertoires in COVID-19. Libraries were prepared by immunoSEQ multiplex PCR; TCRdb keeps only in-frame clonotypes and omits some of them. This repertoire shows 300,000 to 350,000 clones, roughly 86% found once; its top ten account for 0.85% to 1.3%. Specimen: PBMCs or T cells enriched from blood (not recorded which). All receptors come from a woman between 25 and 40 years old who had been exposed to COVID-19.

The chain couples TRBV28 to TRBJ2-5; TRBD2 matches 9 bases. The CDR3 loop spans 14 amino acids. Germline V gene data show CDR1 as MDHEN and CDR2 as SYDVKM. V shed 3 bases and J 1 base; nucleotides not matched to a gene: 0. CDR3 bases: TGTGCCAGCAGTTTTAGCGGGAGCCAAGAGACCCAGTACTTC. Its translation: CASSFSGSQETQYF.

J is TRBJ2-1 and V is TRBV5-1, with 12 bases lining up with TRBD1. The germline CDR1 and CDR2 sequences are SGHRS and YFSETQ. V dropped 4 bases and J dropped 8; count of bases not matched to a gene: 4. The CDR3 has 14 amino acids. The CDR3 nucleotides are TGCGCCAGCAGCCTGGGACAGGGGGCGGATGAGCAGTTCTTC. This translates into CASSLGQGADEQFF.

In nucleotides, the CDR3 is TGTGCCAGTAGTGACAGGGGCGAGCAGTACTTC. This gives the protein CASSDRGEQYF. The gene calls are TRBV19 and TRBJ2-7; 8 nucleotides match TRBD1. Unmatched junction bases numbered 0, after V lost 5 bases and J lost 6 bases. This CDR3 comprises 11 residues. Germline CDR1 LNHDA, CDR2 SQIVND (reference sequence).

For the CDR3, the DNA is TGCGCCATCGGGACAGAAACTGGCTATGGCTACACCTTC. Translated: CAIGTETGYGYTF. This chain uses TRBV5-1 with TRBJ1-2; 7 bases map to TRBD1. The CDR3 is 13 amino acids. The J segment lost 4 bases and the V segment lost 9 bases, leaving 9 bases of the junction unmatched. Per germline, CDR1 SGHRS and CDR2 YFSETQ.

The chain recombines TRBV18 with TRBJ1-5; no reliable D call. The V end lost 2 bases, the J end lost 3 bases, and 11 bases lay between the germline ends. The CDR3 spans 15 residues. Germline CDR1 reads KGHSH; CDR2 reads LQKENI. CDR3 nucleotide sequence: TGTGCCAGCTCACCAATAGAGGCAGACAATCAGCCCCAGCATTTT. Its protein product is CASSPIEADNQPQHF.

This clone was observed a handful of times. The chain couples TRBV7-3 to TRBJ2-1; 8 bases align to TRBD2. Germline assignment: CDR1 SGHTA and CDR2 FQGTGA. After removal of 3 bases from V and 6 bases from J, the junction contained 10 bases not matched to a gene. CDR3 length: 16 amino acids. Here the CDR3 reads CASSLYREGLGNEQFF. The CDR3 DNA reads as TGTGCCAGCAGCTTGTATCGGGAGGGCCTCGGCAATGAGCAGTTCTTC.

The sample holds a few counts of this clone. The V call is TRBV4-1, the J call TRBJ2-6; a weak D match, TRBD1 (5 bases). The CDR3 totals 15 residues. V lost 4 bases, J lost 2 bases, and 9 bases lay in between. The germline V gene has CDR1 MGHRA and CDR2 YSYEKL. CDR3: CASSPPRAGANVLTF. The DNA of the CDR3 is TGCGCCAGCAGCCCACCCAGGGCTGGGGCCAACGTCCTGACTTTC.

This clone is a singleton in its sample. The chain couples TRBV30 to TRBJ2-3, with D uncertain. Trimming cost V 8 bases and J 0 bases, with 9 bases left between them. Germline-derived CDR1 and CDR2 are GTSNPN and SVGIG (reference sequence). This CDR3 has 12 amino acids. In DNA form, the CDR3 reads TGTGCCGGTGGGCCTAGCACAGATACGCAGTATTTT. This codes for CAGGPSTDTQYF. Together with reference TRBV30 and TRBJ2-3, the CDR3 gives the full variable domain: SQTIHQWPATLVQPVGSPLSLECTVEGTSNPNLYWYRQAAGRGLQLLFYSVGIGQISSEVPQNLSASRPQDRQFILSSKKLLLSDSGFYLCAGGPSTDTQYFGPGTRLTVL.

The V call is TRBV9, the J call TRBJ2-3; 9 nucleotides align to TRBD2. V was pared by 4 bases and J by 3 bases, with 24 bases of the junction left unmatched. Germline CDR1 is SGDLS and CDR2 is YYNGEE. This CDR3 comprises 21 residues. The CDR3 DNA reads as TGTGCCAGCAGCATTCAACCGGGACACAGGGTCCCAGCGGGAGGAACAGATACGCAGTATTTT. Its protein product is CASSIQPGHRVPAGGTDTQYF.

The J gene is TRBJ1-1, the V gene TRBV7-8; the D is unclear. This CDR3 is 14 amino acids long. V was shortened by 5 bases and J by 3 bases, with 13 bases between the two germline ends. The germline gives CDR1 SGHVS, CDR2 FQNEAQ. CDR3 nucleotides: TGTGCCAGCAGCCCCAGGCGGGGAGACACTGAAGCTTTCTTT. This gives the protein CASSPRRGDTEAFF.

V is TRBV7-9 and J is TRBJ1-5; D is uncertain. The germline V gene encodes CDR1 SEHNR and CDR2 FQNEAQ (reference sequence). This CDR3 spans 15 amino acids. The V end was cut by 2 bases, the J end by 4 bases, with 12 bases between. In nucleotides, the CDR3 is TGTGCCAGCAGCTTAACGGGGTGGGGTAATCAGCCCCAGCATTTT. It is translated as CASSLTGWGNQPQHF.

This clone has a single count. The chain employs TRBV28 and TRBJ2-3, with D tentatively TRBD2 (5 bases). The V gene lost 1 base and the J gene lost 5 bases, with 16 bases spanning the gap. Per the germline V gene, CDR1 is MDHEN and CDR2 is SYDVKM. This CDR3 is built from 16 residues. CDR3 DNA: TGTGCCAGCAGTTTATATACGGCTAGCACCGTAGATACGCAGTATTTT. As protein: CASSLYTASTVDTQYF. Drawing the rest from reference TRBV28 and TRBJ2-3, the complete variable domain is DVKVTQSSRYLVKRTGEKVFLECVQDMDHENMFWYRQDPGLGLRLIYFSYDVKMKEKGDIPEGYSVSREKKERFSLILESASTNQTSMYLCASSLYTASTVDTQYFGPGTRLTVL.

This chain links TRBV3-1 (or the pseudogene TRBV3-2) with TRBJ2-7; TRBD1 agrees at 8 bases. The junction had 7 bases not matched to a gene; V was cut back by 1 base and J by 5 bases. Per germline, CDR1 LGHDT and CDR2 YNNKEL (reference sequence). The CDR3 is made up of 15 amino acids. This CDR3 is CASSQVWTGYDEQYF. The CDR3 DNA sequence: TGTGCCAGCAGCCAAGTCTGGACAGGGTACGACGAGCAGTACTTC.

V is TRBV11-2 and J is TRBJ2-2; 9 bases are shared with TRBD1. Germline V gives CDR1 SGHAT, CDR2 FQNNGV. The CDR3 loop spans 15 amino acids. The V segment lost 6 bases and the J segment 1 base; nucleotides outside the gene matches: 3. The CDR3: CASRQTGGNTGELFF. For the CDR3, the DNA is TGTGCCAGCAGGCAGACAGGGGGGAACACCGGGGAGCTGTTTTTT. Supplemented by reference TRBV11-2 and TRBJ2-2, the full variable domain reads EAGVAQSPRYKIIEKRQSVAFWCNPISGHATLYWYQQILGQGPKLLIQFQNNGVVDDSQLPKDRFSAERLKGVDSTLKIQPAKLEDSAVYLCASRQTGGNTGELFFGEGSRLTVL.

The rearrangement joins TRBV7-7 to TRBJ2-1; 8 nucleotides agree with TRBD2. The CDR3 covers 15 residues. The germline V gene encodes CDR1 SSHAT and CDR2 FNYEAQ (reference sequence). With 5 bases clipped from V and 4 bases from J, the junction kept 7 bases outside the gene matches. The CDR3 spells CASSKEAGEYNEQFF. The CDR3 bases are TGTGCCAGCAGCAAAGAAGCGGGAGAATACAATGAGCAGTTCTTC.

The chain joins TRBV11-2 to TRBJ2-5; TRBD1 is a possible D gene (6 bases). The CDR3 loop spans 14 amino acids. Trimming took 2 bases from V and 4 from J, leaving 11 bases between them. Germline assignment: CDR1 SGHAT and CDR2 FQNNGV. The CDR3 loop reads CASSLSYRAETQYF. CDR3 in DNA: TGTGCCAGCAGCTTAAGTTACAGGGCAGAGACCCAGTACTTC.

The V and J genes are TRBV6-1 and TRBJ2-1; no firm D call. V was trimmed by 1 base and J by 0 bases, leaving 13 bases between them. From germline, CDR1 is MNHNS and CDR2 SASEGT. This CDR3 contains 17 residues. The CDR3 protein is CASSEGLRVSSYNEQFF. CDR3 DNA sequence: TGTGCCAGCAGTGAAGGTCTCCGAGTAAGCTCCTACAATGAGCAGTTCTTC.

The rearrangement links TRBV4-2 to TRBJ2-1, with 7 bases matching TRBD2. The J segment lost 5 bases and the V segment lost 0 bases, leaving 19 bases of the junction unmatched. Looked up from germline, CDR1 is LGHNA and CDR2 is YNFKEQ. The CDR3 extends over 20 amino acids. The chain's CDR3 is CASSQDPGGRSALGNNEQFF. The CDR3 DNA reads TGTGCCAGCAGCCAAGATCCTGGCGGGAGAAGTGCTTTGGGAAACAATGAGCAGTTCTTC.